The 9 T cell receptor beta chains below come from one sample, sequenced in a study of regulatory T cells in long-lasting Graves disease. Relying on iRepertoire HTBI primers and Arm-PCR of CDR3 regions, the team built TCR beta libraries. TCRdb re-called the multiplex PCR reads through MiXCR, storing one row per CDR3 protein. This table holds about 460,000 distinct CDR3 sequences, about 14% found once. As to time point: newly diagnosed GD, antithyroid drugs for less than 3 months. PBMCs provided the RNA from which the TCR library was made. This same sample was also part of a study on T cells in Graves' hyperthyroidism and ophthalmopathy.

The source material was peripheral blood mononuclear cells (PBMCs), sampled at new diagnosis, from a patient treated with antithyroid drugs. Receptors originate from a woman aged 45-60 years with Graves disease.

There are a few counts of this clonotype. The chain employs TRBV4-1 and TRBJ2-1; possibly TRBD2 for D (6 bases). Trimming cost V 6 bases and J 7 bases, with 10 bases left between them. The CDR3 totals 12 residues. Germline V lookup: CDR1 MGHRA, CDR2 YSYEKL. This CDR3 reads CASRDRGNEQFF. In DNA, the CDR3 is TGCGCCAGCAGGGACCGGGGGAATGAGCAGTTCTTC.

In its sample, this clonotype was seen many times. The CDR3 spells CASSSLMYTDTQYF. DNA of the CDR3: TGTGCCAGCAGCTCTCTCATGTACACAGATACGCAGTATTTT. The chain couples TRBV7-2 to TRBJ2-3, with unresolved D. Germline CDR1 reads SGHTA; CDR2 reads FQGNSA. This CDR3 has 14 residues. V was pared by 4 bases and J by 2 bases, with 10 bases between.

This clonotype has a count of ten or more. V is TRBV28 and J is TRBJ2-3, with D perhaps given as TRBD1 or TRBD2 (5 bases each). V was cut by 4 bases and J by 2 bases, with 10 bases left in between. Germline values: CDR1 MDHEN, CDR2 SYDVKM. The CDR3 contains 14 residues. CDR3 bases: TGTGCCAGCAGTTCGGGACCCCCCACAGATACGCAGTATTTT. Translation: CASSSGPPTDTQYF. The full variable domain, with the rest looked up from reference TRBV28 and TRBJ2-3, is DVKVTQSSRYLVKRTGEKVFLECVQDMDHENMFWYRQDPGLGLRLIYFSYDVKMKEKGDIPEGYSVSREKKERFSLILESASTNQTSMYLCASSSGPPTDTQYFGPGTRLTVL.

This clonotype was seen at least ten times. The chain uses TRBV28 and TRBJ1-5, with 9 bases identical to TRBD1. Germline V gene sequence: CDR1 MDHEN, CDR2 SYDVKM. The V gene end was trimmed by 10 bases and the J gene end by 0 bases; junction bases not matched to a gene: 16. CDR3 length: 18 amino acids. CDR3 amino acids: CATYLSGTGRYSNQPQHF. DNA of the CDR3: TGTGCCACCTACCTGTCCGGGACAGGGCGTTATAGCAATCAGCCCCAGCATTTT.

This clonotype was observed a handful of times. This rearrangement joins TRBV29-1 to TRBJ1-4; D is uncertain. V was trimmed by 4 bases and J by 3 bases, leaving 9 bases between them. This CDR3 has 13 amino acids. Germline CDR1 and CDR2: SQVTM and ANQGSEA. The CDR3 DNA is TGCAGCGTTGCCTCGGGCTCTAATGAAAAACTGTTTTTT. It is translated as CSVASGSNEKLFF.

Note on this clonotype: A much more abundant neighbour one base away suggests this may be a read error. The V gene is TRBV6-1, the J gene TRBJ2-2; D unclear. V was trimmed by 2 bases and J by 4 bases, leaving 11 bases between them. CDR1 is MNHNS and CDR2 is SASEGT in the germline V gene. The CDR3 length is 15 residues. This CDR3 is CASSELVPPTGELFF. The CDR3 coding sequence is TGTGCCAGCAGTGAACTGGTGCCCCCCACCGGGGAGCTGTTTTTT.

This clonotype was counted ten times or more. CDR3 bases: TGTGCCAGCAGCCGTCCATCTCTAGCGGACAATGAGCAGTTCTTC. It specifies CASSRPSLADNEQFF. The V and J genes are TRBV5-4 and TRBJ2-1; 7 bases fit TRBD2. Germline CDR1 SGHNT, CDR2 YYREEE (reference sequence). V trimming: 4 bases; J trimming: 5 bases; junction bases outside the gene matches: 9. This CDR3 has 15 residues.

This clonotype was recorded many times. The V call is TRBV9, the J call TRBJ2-1; 7 nucleotides match TRBD2. V trimming: 3 bases; J trimming: 2 bases; junction bases outside the gene matches: 5. Germline lookup yields CDR1 SGDLS and CDR2 YYNGEE. This CDR3 has 15 amino acids. The CDR3 spells CASSDLGGPYNEQFF. CDR3 coding DNA: TGTGCCAGCAGCGACCTGGGAGGGCCCTACAATGAGCAGTTCTTC.

As regards this clonotype: A single base is all that separates this from a far larger clone, so a read error is likely. The chain has TRBV7-2 and TRBJ2-7, with 11 bases matching TRBD1. Per the germline V gene, CDR1 is SGHTA and CDR2 is FQGNSA. This CDR3 region has 15 residues. Unmatched junction bases numbered 10, after V lost 8 bases and J lost 4 bases. The CDR3: CASGTGTGGFYEQYF. The CDR3 DNA follows: TGTGCCAGCGGCACCGGGACAGGGGGTTTTTACGAGCAGTACTTC.